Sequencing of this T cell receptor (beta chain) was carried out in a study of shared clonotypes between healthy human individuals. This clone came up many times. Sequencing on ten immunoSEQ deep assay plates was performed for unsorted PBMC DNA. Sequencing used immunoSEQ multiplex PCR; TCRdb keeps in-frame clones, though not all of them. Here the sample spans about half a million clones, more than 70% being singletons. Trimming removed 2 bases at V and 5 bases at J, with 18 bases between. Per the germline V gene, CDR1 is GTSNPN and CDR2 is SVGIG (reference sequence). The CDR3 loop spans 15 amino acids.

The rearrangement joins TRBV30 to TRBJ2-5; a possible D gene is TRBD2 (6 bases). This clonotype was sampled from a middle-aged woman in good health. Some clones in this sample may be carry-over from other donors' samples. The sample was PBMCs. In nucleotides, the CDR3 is TGTGCCTGGAGTACCTGGGGGGAGGTCTGGGAGACCCAGTACTTC. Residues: CAWSTWGEVWETQYF.